A selection of T cell receptor beta chains follows, all from one sample in a study of identical twins' blood T cells. Via MiXCR, TCRdb re-called the 5' RACE reads, giving one row per CDR3 protein. Of fewer than 450,000 distinct CDR3 sequences in the sample, about 28% were seen once. What was sequenced was PBMCs. These receptors were obtained from a woman aged 18 to 49 in good health. Both conserved end residues are trimmed from each CDR3. The order of the fields is V gene, clone size, CDR3 protein. Expanded clones are given a class, and other clones once, few, many or no size at all.

V: TRBV25-1
size: .
CDR3: ASSLSSWPRLAF

V: TRBV20-1
size: .
CDR3: SARNGGGSSNEKLF

V: TRBV15
size: .
CDR3: ATSRDFRDTDTQY

V: TRBV3-1
size: .
CDR3: ASSQAFSGGRPF

V: TRBV9
size: few
CDR3: AGSVSGGGSGNTIY

V: TRBV3-1
size: few
CDR3: ASSRRSSGVGTDTQY

V: TRBV25-1
size: .
CDR3: ASSKTGTGTDTQY

V: TRBV6-1
size: many
CDR3: ASSALFGSSYEQY

V: TRBV5-1
size: .
CDR3: ASGRDRPHNEQF

V: TRBV19
size: .
CDR3: ASSTQTGLDGNQPQH

V: TRBV25-1
size: .
CDR3: ASSKTGANTGELF

V: TRBV6-2/TRBV6-3
size: few
CDR3: ASRTSGSTGELF

V: TRBV5-1
size: .
CDR3: AISVTVNYGYT

V: TRBV30
size: once
CDR3: AWSGQAEAF

V: TRBV7-9
size: .
CDR3: VSSLGGNTEAF

V: TRBV10-3
size: .
CDR3: AISEVAGKEGYT

V: TRBV9
size: .
CDR3: ASSVGGGPSTDTQY

V: TRBV7-2
size: few
CDR3: ASSYLDKSYGYT

V: TRBV6-1
size: .
CDR3: TSSYRGENTEAF

V: TRBV13
size: few
CDR3: ASSIRGPADTQY

V: TRBV4-2
size: few
CDR3: ASSPGTGGGNTIY

V: TRBV12-3/TRBV12-4
size: .
CDR3: ASRGSGFAYNEQF

V: TRBV6-6
size: .
CDR3: ATAQGSGNTIY

V: TRBV7-2
size: few
CDR3: ASSTGTSGRAREQF

V: TRBV20-1
size: .
CDR3: SAPVGNGAF

V: TRBV12-3/TRBV12-4
size: many
CDR3: ASSSKGGTEAF

V: TRBV12-3/TRBV12-4
size: few
CDR3: ASSISGVSGNTIY

V: TRBV21-1
size: many
CDR3: ASSKTGGYT

V: TRBV19
size: few
CDR3: ASSTGQTNVLT

V: TRBV7-8
size: .
CDR3: ASSLGDSGNTEAF

V: TRBV29-1
size: many
CDR3: SVGTDTQY

V: TRBV6-5
size: .
CDR3: ASSYTDDSHGYT

V: TRBV3-1
size: few
CDR3: ASSPLQAPGHEKLF

V: TRBV11-2
size: .
CDR3: ASSYGTSNQPQH

V: TRBV11-2
size: .
CDR3: ASSSGGQFKNIQY

V: TRBV5-6
size: once
CDR3: ASSLGTGTRYNEQF

V: TRBV6-2/TRBV6-3
size: .
CDR3: ASSPSLSPSYNEQF

V: TRBV7-6
size: .
CDR3: ASSSKYRGTSGNTIY

V: TRBV3-1
size: .
CDR3: ASSQEMTWRAF

V: TRBV27
size: .
CDR3: ASSSLGTSYYGYT

V: TRBV5-1
size: few
CDR3: ASSYQTGTAGKNYEQY

V: TRBV7-9
size: few
CDR3: ASSSDTGVGELF

V: TRBV12-5
size: many
CDR3: ASGSHTGNQPQH

V: TRBV18
size: once
CDR3: ASSPGAAQPQH

V: TRBV11-2
size: .
CDR3: ASSFSSYNEQF

V: TRBV19
size: few
CDR3: ASSMRLAGGVDKELF

V: TRBV25-1
size: .
CDR3: ASSFPGKNTEAF

V: TRBV9
size: few
CDR3: ASSVGDSNQPQH

V: TRBV9
size: many
CDR3: ASSVVEGDTGELF

V: TRBV3-1
size: few
CDR3: ASSQGSFTRETQY

V: TRBV2
size: .
CDR3: ASTPGTGSNQPQH